The 22 T cell receptor beta chains reported below all come from one sample, sequenced in a study of cytomegalovirus exposure and HLA in healthy donors. The PCR contained 60 Vbeta and 13 Jbeta primers. Libraries were prepared by immunoSEQ multiplex PCR; TCRdb keeps only in-frame clonotypes and omits some of them. In the table there are approximately 150,000 clones, less than 85% of which are singletons. Source material: PBMCs. These receptors all stem from a man in his forties in good health and CMV-seronegative.

The chain combines TRBV19 with TRBJ2-7; TRBD2 matches at 8 bases. Trimming cost V 10 bases and J 5 bases; bases outside gene matches: 16. Germline V gene data show CDR1 as LNHDA and CDR2 as SQIVND (reference sequence). The CDR3 is made up of 15 amino acids. The CDR3 DNA follows: TGTGCCACTACCTCAGCGGGAGCCCGCGGCGACGAGCAGTACTTC. Its translation is CATTSAGARGDEQYF.

The chain recombines TRBV5-1 with TRBJ2-1, with 9 bases that match TRBD1. The CDR3 covers 14 residues. V shed 3 bases and J 6 bases; nucleotides not matched to a gene: 4. Germline V gene data show CDR1 as SGHRS and CDR2 as YFSETQ. CDR3 loop: CASSSRGQGNEQFF. CDR3 DNA sequence: TGCGCCAGCAGCTCGCGGGGACAGGGCAATGAGCAGTTCTTC.

This clone was seen once. Other DNA sequences in this specimen translate into the identical CDR3. V is TRBV27 and J is TRBJ2-1; 7 bases agree with TRBD1. The CDR3 spans 15 residues. CDR1 and CDR2 (germline): MNHEY, SMNVEV (reference sequence). J gave up 1 base and V 4 bases, and 4 bases lay outside the gene matches. The CDR3 DNA is TGTGCCAGCAGTTCCGGGACAGCATCCTACAATGAGCAGTTCTTC. Protein sequence: CASSSGTASYNEQFF.

The chain combines TRBV11-2 with TRBJ2-5; 8 nucleotides match TRBD1. The ends lost 1 base at V and 4 bases at J; junction bases unmatched: 8. CDR3 size: 16 residues. CDR1 and CDR2 from the germline V gene are SGHAT and FQNNGV. This chain's CDR3 is CASSLGPPRGRETQYF. The CDR3 region has the DNA TGTGCCAGCAGCTTAGGTCCCCCCAGGGGGCGAGAGACCCAGTACTTC.

Points on this clone: This same CDR3 is encoded by further DNA sequences in the sample. This chain uses TRBV11-2 with TRBJ2-7; D may be TRBD1 (5 bases). The CDR3 sequence is 11 residues long. Trimming took off 3 bases at V and 5 bases at J, with 5 bases between the two ends. Germline V lookup: CDR1 SGHAT, CDR2 FQNNGV. The CDR3 nucleotides are TGTGCCAGCAGCTTCAGGGACGAGCAGTACTTC. Protein: CASSFRDEQYF.

This clone has just one count. The chain combines TRBV19 with TRBJ2-5, with D tentatively TRBD2 (5 bases). Trimming cost V 3 bases and J 5 bases, with 13 bases left between them. This CDR3 region has 14 residues. CDR1 LNHDA and CDR2 SQIVND come from the germline V gene (reference sequence). The CDR3 here is CASSMEATWETQYF. CDR3 sequence (DNA): TGTGCCAGTAGTATGGAGGCGACCTGGGAGACCCAGTACTTC. The full variable domain, with the rest looked up from reference TRBV19 and TRBJ2-5, is DGGITQSPKYLFRKEGQNVTLSCEQNLNHDAMYWYRQDPGQGLRLIYYSQIVNDFQKGDIAEGYSVSREKKESFPLTVTSAQKNPTAFYLCASSMEATWETQYFGPGTRLLVL.

The chain recombines TRBV28 with TRBJ1-4; 7 bases are a match to TRBD1. Germline lookup yields CDR1 MDHEN and CDR2 SYDVKM. This CDR3 is built from 15 residues. V dropped 6 bases and J dropped 0; count of bases not matched to a gene: 4. The CDR3: CASSRGQATNEKLFF. The DNA of the CDR3 is TGTGCCAGCAGCCGTGGACAGGCAACTAATGAAAAACTGTTTTTT.

The V call is TRBV27, the J call TRBJ2-1; 11 bases agree with TRBD2. Germline values: CDR1 MNHEY, CDR2 SMNVEV (reference sequence). This CDR3 has 15 amino acids. V lost 4 bases and J lost 7; bases outside the gene matches: 6. In DNA, the CDR3 is TGTGCCAGCAGTTCGGGACTAGCGGCACTGAATGAGCAGTTCTTC. Encoded protein: CASSSGLAALNEQFF.

This clone was observed a few times. This chain joins TRBV15 and TRBJ2-2, with TRBD2 identical over 12 bases. V dropped 1 base and J dropped 1; count of bases not matched to a gene: 4. The CDR3 is made up of 18 amino acids. The germline V gene encodes CDR1 LNHNV and CDR2 YYDKDF (reference sequence). CDR3 sequence: CATSRAGLAGLNTGELFF. For the CDR3, the DNA is TGTGCCACCAGCAGAGCCGGACTAGCGGGGTTGAACACCGGGGAGCTGTTTTTT.

The chain joins TRBV27 to TRBJ2-5; TRBD2 might be the D (5 bases). The CDR3 is 11 amino acids. CDR1 is MNHEY and CDR2 is SMNVEV in the germline V gene (reference sequence). V gave up 11 bases and J gave up 4 bases, with 11 bases separating them. CDR3 amino acids: CAVGRVETQYF. The CDR3 DNA reads TGTGCCGTAGGGCGGGTAGAGACCCAGTACTTC.

The chain is built from TRBV29-1 and TRBJ1-2; unclear D gene. The CDR3 is 13 residues long. In germline, CDR1 is SQVTM, CDR2 ANQGSEA. Deletions cut 7 bases from V and 5 bases from J, with 17 bases between. The CDR3 here is CSGRLGQSYGYTF. DNA of the CDR3: TGCAGCGGACGACTAGGCCAGTCTTATGGCTACACCTTC.

This chain joins TRBV4-3 and TRBJ2-2; 11 positions agree with TRBD1. Germline V gene sequence: CDR1 LGHNA, CDR2 YSLEER. This CDR3 has 15 amino acids. V lost 0 bases, J lost 6 bases, and 0 bases stayed unmatched. The DNA of the CDR3 is TGCGCCAGCAGCCAAGAGGACAGGGGGCCCGGGGAGCTGTTTTTT. This encodes CASSQEDRGPGELFF.

This clone was seen only once. This chain links TRBV11-3 with TRBJ2-7; D is ambiguous. The V gene lost 1 base and the J gene lost 2 bases, with 9 bases spanning the gap. The CDR3 covers 14 residues. In germline, CDR1 is SGHNT, CDR2 YENEEA. This chain's CDR3 is CASSLVQVTYEQYF. The CDR3 DNA reads TGTGCCAGCAGCTTAGTCCAGGTAACCTACGAGCAGTACTTC.

The chain uses TRBV6-5 and TRBJ2-1; 8 bases are shared with TRBD2. Germline CDR1 is MNHEY and CDR2 is SVGAGI. Trimming at V came to 2 bases and at J to 4 bases, leaving 4 bases not matched to a gene. This CDR3 is built from 15 residues. CDR3 in DNA: TGTGCCAGCAGTTACGGGGAGCGGGGGTACAATGAGCAGTTCTTC. Encoded protein: CASSYGERGYNEQFF.

In the case of this clone: At one end, the junction sequence differs from germline, possibly due to a read error. Other DNA sequences in the same sample also yield this CDR3. The gene calls are TRBV7-9 and TRBJ1-4; D is uncertain. Germline-derived CDR1 and CDR2 are SEHNR and FQNEAQ (reference sequence). The CDR3 loop spans 14 amino acids. The CDR3 coding sequence is TGTGCCAGCAGCACACAACCAACTAATGAAAAACTGTTCTTT. Protein product: CASSTQPTNEKLFF.

V and J are TRBV28 and TRBJ2-5; D not certain. Trimming pared 5 bases from V and 5 bases from J, leaving 6 bases between. The CDR3 covers 11 residues. Germline-derived CDR1 and CDR2 are MDHEN and SYDVKM. CDR3 nucleotide sequence: TGTGCCAGCAGTACATGGGAGACCCAGTACTTC. Translation gives CASSTWETQYF.

The chain links TRBV7-9 to TRBJ1-3, with 9 bases fitting TRBD1. The germline V gene has CDR1 SEHNR and CDR2 FQNEAQ (reference sequence). The J segment lost 1 base and the V segment lost 2 bases, leaving 9 bases of the junction unmatched. The length of the CDR3 is 18 residues. The CDR3, as DNA: TGTGCCAGCAGCTTAACGGACAGGGGTTTGGGGTCTGGAAACACCATATATTTT. This sequence encodes CASSLTDRGLGSGNTIYF.

The chain recombines TRBV5-1 with TRBJ1-1; tentatively, D is TRBD1 (5 bases). Trimming took 0 bases from V and 2 from J, leaving 11 bases between them. The CDR3 extends over 15 amino acids. Germline V gene sequence: CDR1 SGHRS, CDR2 YFSETQ. As DNA, the CDR3 is TGCGCCAGCAGCTTGGAAGAGACAGTTAACACTGAAGCTTTCTTT. Translation: CASSLEETVNTEAFF.

This clone has a single count. The V gene is TRBV29-1, the J gene TRBJ1-2; tentative D call: TRBD1 (5 bases). Trimming left V 4 bases short and J 1 base short, with 13 bases between. The germline gives CDR1 SQVTM, CDR2 ANQGSEA. This CDR3 has 14 residues. The CDR3 protein is CSVVGGENNYGYTF. The CDR3 DNA sequence: TGCAGCGTTGTCGGGGGGGAAAATAACTATGGCTACACCTTC.

The chain joins TRBV11-3 to TRBJ2-3, with a possible D match to TRBD2 (6 bases). V was pared by 4 bases and J by 10 bases, with 15 bases between. The CDR3 runs 13 residues. CDR1 is SGHNT, CDR2 YENEEA, per germline. This chain's CDR3 is CASSWGVPGAQYF. CDR3 nucleotides: TGTGCCAGCAGCTGGGGGGTGCCGGGGGCGCAGTATTTT. Together with reference TRBV11-3 and TRBJ2-3, the CDR3 gives the full variable domain: EAGVVQSPRYKIIEKKQPVAFWCNPISGHNTLYWYLQNLGQGPELLIRYENEEAVDDSQLPKDRFSAERLKGVDSTLKIQPAELGDSAVYLCASSWGVPGAQYFGPGTRLTVL.

The rearrangement uses TRBV4-3 and TRBJ2-7, with TRBD1 identical over 7 bases. Germline CDR1 and CDR2: LGHNA and YSLEER. Trimming removed 4 bases from V and 2 bases from J; junction bases left unmatched: 11. The CDR3 sequence is 16 residues long. For the CDR3, the DNA is TGCGCCAGCAGCCCCTATCGTGACAGGGTAGCCTACGAGCAGTACTTC. It translates to CASSPYRDRVAYEQYF.

The chain combines TRBV4-3 with TRBJ1-1; unclear D gene. The CDR3 extends over 15 amino acids. Germline V gives CDR1 LGHNA, CDR2 YSLEER. V lost 0 bases and J lost 6, with 14 bases in between. CDR3 loop: CASSQDSQRYSEAFF. DNA of the CDR3: TGCGCCAGCAGCCAAGATAGCCAGCGGTACTCTGAAGCTTTCTTT.